This TCR beta chain was profiled in a study of regulatory T cells in long-lasting Graves disease. iRepertoire HTBI primers and Arm-PCR of CDR3 regions built TCR beta libraries. Each CDR3 protein is one row after TCRdb ran MiXCR on the multiplex PCR reads. The data contain 600,000 to 650,000 distinct CDR3 sequences, roughly 15% of them singletons. The V gene lost 6 bases and the J gene lost 6 bases, with 15 bases spanning the gap. Germline lookup yields CDR1 DFQATT and CDR2 SNEGSKA (reference sequence). The CDR3 loop spans 13 amino acids. Time point meaning: newly diagnosed GD, antithyroid drugs for less than 3 months. Researchers made the TCR library from RNA that was extracted from PBMCs. This same sample was also taken into another study, of T cells in Graves' hyperthyroidism and ophthalmopathy.

Sequencing used peripheral blood mononuclear cells (PBMCs), obtained at new diagnosis, from a patient treated with antithyroid drugs. V gene TRBV20-1 combines with J gene TRBJ2-1, with D possibly matching TRBD2 (5 bases). The clonotype comes from a woman aged 25 to 39 with Graves disease. This chain's CDR3 is CSAPLEAFNEQFF. The CDR3 region has the DNA TGCAGTGCCCCCTTGGAGGCTTTCAATGAGCAGTTCTTC.